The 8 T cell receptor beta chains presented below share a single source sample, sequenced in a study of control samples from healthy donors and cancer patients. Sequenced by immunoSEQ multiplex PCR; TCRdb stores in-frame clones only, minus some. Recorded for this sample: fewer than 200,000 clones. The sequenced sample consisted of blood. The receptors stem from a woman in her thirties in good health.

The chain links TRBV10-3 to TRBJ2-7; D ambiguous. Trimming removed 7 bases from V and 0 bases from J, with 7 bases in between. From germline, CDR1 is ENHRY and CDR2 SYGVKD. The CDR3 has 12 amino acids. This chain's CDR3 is CAIKTDSYEQYF. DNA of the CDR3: TGTGCCATCAAAACAGACTCCTACGAGCAGTACTTC.

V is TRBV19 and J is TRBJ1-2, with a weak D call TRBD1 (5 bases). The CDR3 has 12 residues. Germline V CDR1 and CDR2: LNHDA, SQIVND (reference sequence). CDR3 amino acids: CAWGGVTLGYTF. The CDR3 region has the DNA TGTGCGTGGGGAGGGGTAACGCTTGGCTACACCTTC.

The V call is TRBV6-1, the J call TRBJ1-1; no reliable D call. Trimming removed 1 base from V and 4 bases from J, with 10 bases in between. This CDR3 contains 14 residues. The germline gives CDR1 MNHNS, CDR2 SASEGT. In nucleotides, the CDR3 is TGTGCCAGCAGTGAAGAAGTGGTGGGCACTGAAGCTTTCTTT. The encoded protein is CASSEEVVGTEAFF.

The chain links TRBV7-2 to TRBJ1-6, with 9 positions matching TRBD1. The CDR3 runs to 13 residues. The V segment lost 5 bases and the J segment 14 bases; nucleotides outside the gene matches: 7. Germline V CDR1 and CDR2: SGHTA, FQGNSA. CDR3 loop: CASSGTGTKTLHF. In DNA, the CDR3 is TGTGCCAGCAGCGGGACAGGGACCAAGACCCTCCACTTT.

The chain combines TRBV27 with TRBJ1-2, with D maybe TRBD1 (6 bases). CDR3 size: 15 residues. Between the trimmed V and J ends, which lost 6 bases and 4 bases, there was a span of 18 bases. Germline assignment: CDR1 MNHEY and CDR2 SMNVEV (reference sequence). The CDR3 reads CASRPDRPPFYGYTF. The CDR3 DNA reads TGTGCCAGCAGGCCAGACAGGCCCCCGTTCTATGGCTACACCTTC.

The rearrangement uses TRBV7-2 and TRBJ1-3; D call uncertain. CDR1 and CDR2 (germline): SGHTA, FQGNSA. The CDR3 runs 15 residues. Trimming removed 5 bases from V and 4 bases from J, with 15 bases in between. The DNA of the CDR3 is TGTGCCAGCAGCCTTCAAGCCATGTCAGGAAACACCATATATTTT. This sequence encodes CASSLQAMSGNTIYF.

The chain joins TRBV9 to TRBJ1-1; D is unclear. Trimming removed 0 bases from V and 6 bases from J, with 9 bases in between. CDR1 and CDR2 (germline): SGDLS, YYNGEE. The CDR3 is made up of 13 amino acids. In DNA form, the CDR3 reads TGTGCCAGCAGCGTAGGAGGGAGGGCTGAAGCTTTCTTT. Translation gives CASSVGGRAEAFF.

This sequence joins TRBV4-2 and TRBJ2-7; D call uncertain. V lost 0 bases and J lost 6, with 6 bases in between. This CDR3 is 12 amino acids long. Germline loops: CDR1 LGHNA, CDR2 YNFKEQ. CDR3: CASSQDRIEQYF. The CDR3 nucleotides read TGTGCCAGCAGCCAAGATCGAATCGAGCAGTACTTC.